Listed here are 8 T cell receptor beta chains from one sample, sequenced in a study of blood T cell repertoires in COVID-19. Clones were sequenced by immunoSEQ multiplex PCR, and TCRdb holds only the in-frame ones, with some missing. The table shows some 240,000 clones, with 80% to 95% occurring only once. Input material: peripheral blood. The source is a man in his sixties with COVID-19, enrolled during active disease.

Worth noting for this clone: This likely comes from a read error, as the CDR3 has no conserved phenylalanine or tryptophan at its end. Because the CDR3's place on the DNA is in doubt, the DNA is left out and the CDR3 is given as listed by TCRdb. J is TRBJ1-2 and V is TRBV30. Including both end residues, the CDR3 is 11 amino acids long. CDR1 GTSNPN and CDR2 SVGIG come from the germline V gene (reference sequence). CDR3 in amino acids: CAWMAGNKNLG.

The chain has TRBV3-1 (or the pseudogene TRBV3-2) and TRBJ1-1, with 7 bases lining up with TRBD1. Trimming cost V 4 bases and J 5 bases; bases outside gene matches: 10. Germline lookup yields CDR1 LGHDT and CDR2 YNNKEL (reference sequence). The CDR3 covers 15 residues. In nucleotides, the CDR3 is TGTGCCAGCAGCCCCAGACAGGGAGGAGGGACTGAAGCTTTCTTT. As protein: CASSPRQGGGTEAFF.

This clone has only one observation. The chain carries TRBV6-5 and TRBJ2-5; D unclear. Germline values: CDR1 MNHEY, CDR2 SVGAGI. The CDR3 sequence is 12 residues long. Trimming cost V 5 bases and J 4 bases, with 8 bases left between them. CDR3 DNA: TGTGCCAGCAGTCAAAACGGAGAGACCCAGTACTTC. It encodes CASSQNGETQYF.

This chain links TRBV5-5 with TRBJ2-7; 8 nucleotides match TRBD1. After removal of 2 bases from V and 3 bases from J, the junction contained 4 bases not matched to a gene. This CDR3 contains 14 residues. CDR1 SGHKS and CDR2 YYEKEE come from the germline V gene (reference sequence). The DNA of the CDR3 is TGTGCCAGCAGCTTAGCGACAGGGGTCTACGAGCAGTACTTC. It translates to CASSLATGVYEQYF.

To note about this clone: In the same sample, other DNA sequences code for this CDR3. The chain uses TRBV19 and TRBJ1-1, with D perhaps matching TRBD1 (5 bases). The CDR3 is 12 residues long. V lost 8 bases to trimming and J lost 1 base, with 8 bases between them. Germline V gene sequence: CDR1 LNHDA, CDR2 SQIVND (reference sequence). CDR3 DNA sequence: TGTGCCAGTCGGGGGGGGAACACTGAAGCTTTCTTT. It specifies CASRGGNTEAFF. Supplemented by reference TRBV19 and TRBJ1-1, the full variable domain reads DGGITQSPKYLFRKEGQNVTLSCEQNLNHDAMYWYRQDPGQGLRLIYYSQIVNDFQKGDIAEGYSVSREKKESFPLTVTSAQKNPTAFYLCASRGGNTEAFFGQGTRLTVV.

The CDR3, as DNA: TGTGCCAGCAGCCCGGGGGGTGGGCAGGAGCGTCCCTATGGCTACACCTTC. This encodes CASSPGGGQERPYGYTF. V and J are TRBV5-4 and TRBJ1-2; D may be TRBD1 (5 bases). The CDR3 is 17 residues long. V lost 4 bases and J 4 bases, leaving 23 bases between the germline ends. Germline assignment: CDR1 SGHNT and CDR2 YYREEE (reference sequence).

The gene calls are TRBV29-1 and TRBJ2-3; 12 bases match TRBD2. This CDR3 spans 15 amino acids. Germline values: CDR1 SQVTM, CDR2 ANQGSEA. With 2 bases clipped from V and 6 bases from J, the junction kept 6 bases outside the gene matches. The CDR3 DNA reads as TGCAGCGTTGAATTCCTAGCGGGGGGGCCTGATACGCAGTATTTT. This gives the protein CSVEFLAGGPDTQYF.

The rearrangement joins TRBV27 to TRBJ2-7, with D uncertain. The germline V gene has CDR1 MNHEY and CDR2 SMNVEV (reference sequence). V lost 3 bases and J 5 bases, leaving 17 bases between the germline ends. The CDR3 is 15 amino acids. CDR3 nucleotide sequence: TGTGCCAGCAGTTTCAGACTCGGCCCCCTTCACGAGCAGTACTTC. It codes for CASSFRLGPLHEQYF.